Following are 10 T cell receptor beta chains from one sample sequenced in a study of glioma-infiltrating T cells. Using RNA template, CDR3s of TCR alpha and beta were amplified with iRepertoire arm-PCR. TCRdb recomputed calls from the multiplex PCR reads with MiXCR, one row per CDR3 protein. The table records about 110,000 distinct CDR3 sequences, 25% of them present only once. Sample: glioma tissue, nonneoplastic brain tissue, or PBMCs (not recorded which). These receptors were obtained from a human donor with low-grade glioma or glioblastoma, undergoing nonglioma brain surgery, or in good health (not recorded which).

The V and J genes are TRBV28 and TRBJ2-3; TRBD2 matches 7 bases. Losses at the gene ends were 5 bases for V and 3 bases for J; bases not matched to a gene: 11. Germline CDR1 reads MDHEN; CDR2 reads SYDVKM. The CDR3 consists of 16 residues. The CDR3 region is CASSHLGGSVTDTQYF. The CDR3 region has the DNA TGTGCCAGCAGTCATCTAGGCGGGAGTGTAACAGATACGCAGTATTTT.

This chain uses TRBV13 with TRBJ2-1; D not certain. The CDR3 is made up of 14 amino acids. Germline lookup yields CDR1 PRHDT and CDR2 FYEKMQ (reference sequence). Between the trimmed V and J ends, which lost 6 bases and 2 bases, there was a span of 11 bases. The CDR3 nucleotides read TGTGCCAGCAGAAGGACCGGTGCCTACAATGAGCAGTTCTTC. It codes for CASRRTGAYNEQFF.

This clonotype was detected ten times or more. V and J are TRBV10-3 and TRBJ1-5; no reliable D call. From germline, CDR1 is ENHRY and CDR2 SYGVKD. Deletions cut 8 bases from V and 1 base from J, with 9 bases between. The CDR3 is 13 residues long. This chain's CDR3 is CAISRESNQPQHF. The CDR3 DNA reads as TGTGCCATCTCCCGGGAAAGCAATCAGCCCCAGCATTTT.

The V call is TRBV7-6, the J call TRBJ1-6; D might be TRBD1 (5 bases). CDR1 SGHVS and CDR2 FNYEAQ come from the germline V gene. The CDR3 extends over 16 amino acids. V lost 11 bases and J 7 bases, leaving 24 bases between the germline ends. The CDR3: CADSSASAGWNSPLHF. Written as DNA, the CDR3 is TGTGCCGACAGCTCAGCCTCAGCGGGCTGGAATTCACCCCTCCACTTT.

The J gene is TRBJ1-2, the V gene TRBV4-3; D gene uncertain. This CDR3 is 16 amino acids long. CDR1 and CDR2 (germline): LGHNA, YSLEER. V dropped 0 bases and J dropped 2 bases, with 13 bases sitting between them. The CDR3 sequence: CASSQESGGSNYGYTF. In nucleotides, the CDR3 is TGCGCCAGCAGCCAAGAAAGTGGCGGGAGCAACTATGGCTACACCTTC.

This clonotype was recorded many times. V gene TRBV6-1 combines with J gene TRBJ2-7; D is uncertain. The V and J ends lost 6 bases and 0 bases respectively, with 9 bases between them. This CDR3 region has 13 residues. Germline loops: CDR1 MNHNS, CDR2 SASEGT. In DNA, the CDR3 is TGTGCCAGCAGGAGGTTGAGCTCCTACGAGCAGTACTTC. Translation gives CASRRLSSYEQYF.

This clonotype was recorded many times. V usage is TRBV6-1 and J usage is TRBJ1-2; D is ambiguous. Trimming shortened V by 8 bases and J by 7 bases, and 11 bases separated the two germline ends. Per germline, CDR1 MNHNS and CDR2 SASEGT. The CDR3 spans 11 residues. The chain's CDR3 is CASGKSGGYTF. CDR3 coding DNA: TGTGCCAGCGGAAAGAGTGGTGGCTACACCTTC.

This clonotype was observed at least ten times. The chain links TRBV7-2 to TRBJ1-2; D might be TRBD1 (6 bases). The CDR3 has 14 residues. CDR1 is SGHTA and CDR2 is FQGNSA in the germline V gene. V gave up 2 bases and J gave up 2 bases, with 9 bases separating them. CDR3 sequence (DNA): TGTGCCAGCAGCTTATCTCAGGGGAACTATGGCTACACCTTC. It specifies CASSLSQGNYGYTF.

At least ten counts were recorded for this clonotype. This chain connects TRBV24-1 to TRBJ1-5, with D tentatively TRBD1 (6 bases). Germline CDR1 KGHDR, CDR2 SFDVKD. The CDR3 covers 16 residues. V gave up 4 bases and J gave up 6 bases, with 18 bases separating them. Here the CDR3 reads CATSEGAGEYGQPQHF. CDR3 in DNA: TGTGCCACCAGTGAGGGGGCAGGGGAGTACGGTCAGCCCCAGCATTTT.

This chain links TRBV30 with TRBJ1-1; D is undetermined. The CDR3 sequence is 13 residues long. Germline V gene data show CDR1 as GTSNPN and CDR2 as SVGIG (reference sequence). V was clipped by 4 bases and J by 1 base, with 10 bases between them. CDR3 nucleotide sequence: TGTGCCTGGACCCCCCACGAGAACACTGAAGCTTTCTTT. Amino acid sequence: CAWTPHENTEAFF.